These 9 T cell receptor beta chains originate from one sample sequenced in a study of cytomegalovirus exposure and HLA in healthy donors. 60 Vbeta and 13 Jbeta primers were used in PCR. Produced via immunoSEQ multiplex PCR; TCRdb's table is partial and in-frame only. This table holds tens of thousands of clones, 78% found once. Sequenced: PBMCs. These receptors were taken from a male donor in good health and CMV-seropositive.

This clone was recorded a few times. The chain links TRBV10-3 to TRBJ2-5; the D gene is possibly TRBD1 (6 bases). The end of the DNA is better explained by TRBJ2-7, so the J call may be wrong. The CDR3 totals 15 residues. Germline CDR1 ENHRY, CDR2 SYGVKD. CDR3 coding DNA: TGTGCCATCAGTAACCCGGACAGAGTCTACTACGAGCAGTACTTC. Translated, it gives CAISNPDRVYYEQYF.

The chain has TRBV9 and TRBJ2-3; the D gene is possibly TRBD2 (5 bases). V lost 1 base to trimming and J lost 0 bases, with 6 bases between them. Per germline, CDR1 SGDLS and CDR2 YYNGEE. The CDR3 has 14 amino acids. The CDR3 spells CASSVWTSTDTQYF. CDR3 in DNA: TGTGCCAGCAGCGTATGGACTAGCACAGATACGCAGTATTTT. Together with reference TRBV9 and TRBJ2-3, the CDR3 gives the full variable domain: DSGVTQTPKHLITATGQRVTLRCSPRSGDLSVYWYQQSLDQGLQFLIQYYNGEERAKGNILERFSAQQFPDLHSELNLSSLELGDSALYFCASSVWTSTDTQYFGPGTRLTVL.

This clone turned up a few times. The chain links TRBV7-9 to TRBJ2-2; 7 nucleotides agree with TRBD1. Germline lookup yields CDR1 SEHNR and CDR2 FQNEAQ (reference sequence). The V and J ends lost 6 bases and 4 bases, in that order; junction bases with no gene match: 11. This CDR3 has 16 amino acids. CDR3 in amino acids: CASSSRQGITTGELFF. DNA for the CDR3: TGTGCCAGCAGTTCACGACAGGGTATAACCACCGGGGAGCTGTTTTTT.

In this sample, this clone turned up a few times. This chain joins TRBV12-5 and TRBJ2-5, with TRBD2 matching 13 bases. Germline V gene sequence: CDR1 LGHNT, CDR2 FRNRAP. J was trimmed by 3 bases and V by 3 bases; bases with no gene match: 7. The CDR3 spans 17 residues. In DNA, the CDR3 is TGTGCTAGTGGTTTCACAGGACTAGCGGGGGAAGAAGAGACCCAGTACTTC. Translation gives CASGFTGLAGEEETQYF.

This chain links TRBV10-2 with TRBJ2-7, with 11 positions matching TRBD2. V lost 7 bases to trimming and J lost 3 bases; unmatched junction nucleotides: 14. The CDR3 covers 17 residues. Germline V CDR1 and CDR2: WSHSY, SAAADI. The CDR3 coding sequence is TGCGCCAGCAAATTTACTAGCGGGGGTCCCTGGGGCTACGAGCAGTACTTC. Translating it yields CASKFTSGGPWGYEQYF.

This clone occurred once. The rearrangement joins TRBV10-2 to TRBJ2-7; the D is unclear. Germline V gene sequence: CDR1 WSHSY, CDR2 SAAADI. This CDR3 has 13 residues. V was shortened by 3 bases and J by 3 bases, with 9 bases between the two germline ends. The CDR3 bases are TGCGCCAGCAGTGAAAGGCGGTTCTACGAGCAGTACTTC. Translation: CASSERRFYEQYF.

J is TRBJ2-3 and V is TRBV7-9; 8 bases agree with TRBD2. The J segment lost 3 bases and the V segment lost 0 bases, leaving 14 bases of the junction unmatched. The CDR3 contains 19 residues. The germline CDR1 and CDR2 sequences are SEHNR and FQNEAQ (reference sequence). This CDR3 is CASSLALGELAVRTDTQYF. Here the CDR3 DNA reads TGTGCCAGCAGCTTAGCGCTAGGGGAACTAGCGGTCCGAACAGATACGCAGTATTTT.

The chain joins TRBV18 to TRBJ2-3; 8 nucleotides align to TRBD2. The V segment lost 0 bases and the J segment 5 bases; nucleotides outside the gene matches: 10. Germline V lookup: CDR1 KGHSH, CDR2 LQKENI. This CDR3 is built from 17 residues. The CDR3 coding sequence is TGTGCCAGCTCACCACCTGGTGTCGGGAGGGGAGGAGATACGCAGTATTTT. This sequence encodes CASSPPGVGRGGDTQYF.

The rearrangement joins TRBV7-9 to TRBJ2-2, with D unclear. The V end was cut by 6 bases, the J end by 0 bases, with 14 bases between. The V gene's germline CDR1 is SEHNR and CDR2 FQNEAQ (reference sequence). The CDR3 runs 16 residues. The CDR3 spells CASRPDRVANTGELFF. In nucleotides, the CDR3 is TGTGCCAGCAGACCTGATCGGGTCGCGAACACCGGGGAGCTGTTTTTT.